The clone carrying this T cell receptor (beta chain) has more than one count but fewer than ten. This sample was included in a study of type 1 and type 2 diabetes patients. The PCR template was genomic DNA. Multiplex PCR with 30 forward and 13 reverse primers amplified the TCR beta CDR3. A single record per CDR3 protein comes from TCRdb applying MiXCR to the multiplex PCR reads. The sample carries about 250,000 distinct CDR3 sequences, more than 45% recorded once. CDR1 is MNHEY and CDR2 is SVGAGI in the germline V gene. The V and J ends lost 4 bases and 5 bases respectively, with 8 bases between them. There are 12 residues in the CDR3.

The sequence was obtained from a man between 18 and 35 years old with type 2 diabetes. The source material was peripheral blood mononuclear cells (PBMCs). V is TRBV6-5 and J is TRBJ2-5, with D uncertain. The CDR3 is CASSSTRETQYF. The CDR3 coding sequence is TGTGCCAGCAGTTCGACGAGGGAGACCCAGTACTTC.